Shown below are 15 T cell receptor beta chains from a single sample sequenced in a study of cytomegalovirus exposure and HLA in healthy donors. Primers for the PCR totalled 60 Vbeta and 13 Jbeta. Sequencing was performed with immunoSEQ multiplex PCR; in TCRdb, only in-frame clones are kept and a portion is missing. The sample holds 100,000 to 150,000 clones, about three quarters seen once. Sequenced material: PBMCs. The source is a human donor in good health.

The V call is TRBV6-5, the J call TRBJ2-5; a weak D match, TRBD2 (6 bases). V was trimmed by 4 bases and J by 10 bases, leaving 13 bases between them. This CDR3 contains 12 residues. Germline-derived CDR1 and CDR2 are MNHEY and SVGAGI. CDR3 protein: CASSSTSSGQYF. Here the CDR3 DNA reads TGTGCCAGCAGTTCCACTAGTAGCGGCCAGTACTTC.

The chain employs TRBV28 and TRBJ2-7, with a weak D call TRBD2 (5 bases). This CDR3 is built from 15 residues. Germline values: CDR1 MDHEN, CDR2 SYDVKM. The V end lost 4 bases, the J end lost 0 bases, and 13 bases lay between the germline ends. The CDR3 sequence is CASSSLALHSYEQYF. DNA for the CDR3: TGTGCCAGCAGTTCATTAGCGCTACACTCCTACGAGCAGTACTTC.

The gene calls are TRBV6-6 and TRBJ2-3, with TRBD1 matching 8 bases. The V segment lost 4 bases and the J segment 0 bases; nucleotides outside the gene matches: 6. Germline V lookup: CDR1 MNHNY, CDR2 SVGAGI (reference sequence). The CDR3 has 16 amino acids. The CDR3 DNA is TGTGCCAGCAGTTTCGCAGGGGGCAGGAGCACAGATACGCAGTATTTT. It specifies CASSFAGGRSTDTQYF.

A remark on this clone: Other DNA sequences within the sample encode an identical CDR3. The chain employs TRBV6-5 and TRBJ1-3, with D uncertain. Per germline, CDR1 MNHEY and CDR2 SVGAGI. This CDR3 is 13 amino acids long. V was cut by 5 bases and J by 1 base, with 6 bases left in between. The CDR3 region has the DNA TGTGCCAGCAGTCGGGTTTCTGGAAACACCATATATTTT. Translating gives CASSRVSGNTIYF.

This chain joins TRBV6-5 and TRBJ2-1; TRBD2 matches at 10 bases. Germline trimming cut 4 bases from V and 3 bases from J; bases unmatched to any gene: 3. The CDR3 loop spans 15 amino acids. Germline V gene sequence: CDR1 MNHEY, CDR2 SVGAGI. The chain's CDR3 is CASSSVAGGYNEQFF. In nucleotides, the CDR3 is TGTGCCAGCAGTTCCGTAGCGGGAGGCTACAATGAGCAGTTCTTC.

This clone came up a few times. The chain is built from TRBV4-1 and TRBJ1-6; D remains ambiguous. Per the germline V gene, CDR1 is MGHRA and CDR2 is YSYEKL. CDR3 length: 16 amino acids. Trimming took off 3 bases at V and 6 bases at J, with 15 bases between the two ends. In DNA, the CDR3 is TGCGCCAGCAGCCAGTCAGGAACCGTTCTTAATTCACCCCTCCACTTT. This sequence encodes CASSQSGTVLNSPLHF.

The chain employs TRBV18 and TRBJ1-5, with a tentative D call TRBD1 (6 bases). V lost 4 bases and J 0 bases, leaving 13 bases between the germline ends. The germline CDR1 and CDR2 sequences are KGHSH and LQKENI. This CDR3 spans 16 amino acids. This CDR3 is CASSLGQPSSNQPQHF. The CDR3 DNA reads TGTGCCAGCTCACTGGGACAACCAAGTAGCAATCAGCCCCAGCATTTT.

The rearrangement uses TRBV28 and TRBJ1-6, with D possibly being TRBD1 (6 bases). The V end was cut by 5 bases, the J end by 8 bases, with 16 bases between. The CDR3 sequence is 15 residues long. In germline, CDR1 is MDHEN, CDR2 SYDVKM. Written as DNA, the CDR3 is TGTGCCAGCAGTCCTCAACAGGGAAGCTATTCACCCCTCCACTTT. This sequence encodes CASSPQQGSYSPLHF.

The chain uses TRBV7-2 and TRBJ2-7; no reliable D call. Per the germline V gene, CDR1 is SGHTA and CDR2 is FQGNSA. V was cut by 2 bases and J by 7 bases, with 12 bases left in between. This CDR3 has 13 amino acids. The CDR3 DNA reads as TGTGCCAGCAGCTTATCCCTAGATTCAGAGCAGTACTTC. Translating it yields CASSLSLDSEQYF.

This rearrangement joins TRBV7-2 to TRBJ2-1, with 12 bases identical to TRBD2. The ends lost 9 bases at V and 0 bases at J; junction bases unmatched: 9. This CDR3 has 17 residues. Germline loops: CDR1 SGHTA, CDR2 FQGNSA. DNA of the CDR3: TGTGCCAGTAGCGGACTAGCGGGAAGGAGCTCCTACAATGAGCAGTTCTTC. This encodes CASSGLAGRSSYNEQFF.

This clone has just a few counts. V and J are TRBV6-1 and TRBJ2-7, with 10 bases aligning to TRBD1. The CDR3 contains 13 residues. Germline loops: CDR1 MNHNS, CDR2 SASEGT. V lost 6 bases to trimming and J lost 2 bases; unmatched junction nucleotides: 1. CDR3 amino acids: CASRGQGAYEQYF. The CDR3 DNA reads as TGTGCCAGCAGAGGACAGGGGGCCTACGAGCAGTACTTC.

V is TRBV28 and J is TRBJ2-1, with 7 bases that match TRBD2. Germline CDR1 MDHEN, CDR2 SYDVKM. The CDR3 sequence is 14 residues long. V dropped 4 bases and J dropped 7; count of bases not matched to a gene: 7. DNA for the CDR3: TGTGCCAGCAGTTCACGCGGGAGTCAAAATGAGCAGTTCTTC. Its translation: CASSSRGSQNEQFF.

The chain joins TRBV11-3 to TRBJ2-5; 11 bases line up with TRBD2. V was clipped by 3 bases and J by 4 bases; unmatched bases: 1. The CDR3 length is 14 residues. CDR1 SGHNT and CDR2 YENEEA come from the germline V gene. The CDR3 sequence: CASSFGLAGETQYF. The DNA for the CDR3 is TGTGCCAGCAGCTTTGGACTAGCGGGAGAGACCCAGTACTTC. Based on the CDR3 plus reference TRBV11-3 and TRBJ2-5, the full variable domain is EAGVVQSPRYKIIEKKQPVAFWCNPISGHNTLYWYLQNLGQGPELLIRYENEEAVDDSQLPKDRFSAERLKGVDSTLKIQPAELGDSAVYLCASSFGLAGETQYFGPGTRLLVL.

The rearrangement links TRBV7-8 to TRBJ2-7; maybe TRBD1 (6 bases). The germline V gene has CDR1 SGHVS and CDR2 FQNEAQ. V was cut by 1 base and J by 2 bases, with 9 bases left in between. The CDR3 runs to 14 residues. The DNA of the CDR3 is TGTGCCAGCAGCTTAGGAGGACAGCCCTACGAGCAGTACTTC. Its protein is CASSLGGQPYEQYF.

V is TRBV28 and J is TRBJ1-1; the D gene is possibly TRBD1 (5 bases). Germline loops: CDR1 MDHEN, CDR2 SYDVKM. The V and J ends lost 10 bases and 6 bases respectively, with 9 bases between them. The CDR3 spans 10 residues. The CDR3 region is CATGIPEAFF. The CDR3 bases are TGTGCCACAGGGATCCCTGAAGCTTTCTTT.